This T cell receptor beta chain comes out of a study of control samples from healthy donors and cancer patients. This CDR3 contains 13 residues. CDR1 SNHLY and CDR2 FYNNEI come from the germline V gene. The trim removed 8 bases at V and 9 bases at J, leaving 9 bases unmatched. The method was immunoSEQ multiplex PCR; TCRdb's version includes in-frame clones alone and lacks a portion of them. The sample lists about 130,000 clones, about 93% occurring once. The clonotype comes from a man aged 18 to 35 in good health. The rearrangement uses TRBV2 and TRBJ1-5, with 8 bases lining up with TRBD1. Sequenced material: blood. The CDR3 DNA is TGTGCCAGCGATGGACAGGGCCATTGGCCCCAGCATTTT. It specifies CASDGQGHWPQHF.